This T cell receptor beta chain was sequenced for a study of blood T cell repertoires in COVID-19. Looking at the study overall: The cDNA or gDNA used as material had been derived from T cells, B-cell-depleted T cells, or PBMCs.

Measured with immunoSEQ multiplex PCR; TCRdb has only the in-frame clones, and not every one. The sample records some 190,000 clones, about 80% being singletons. Recruitment covered some 25 US areas and drew participants whose ages spanned about 18 to 95 years. Exposed participants came across a COVID-19 case within 2 weeks before study entry. The V end lost 6 bases, the J end lost 0 bases, and 14 bases lay between the germline ends. CDR1 is LNHDA and CDR2 is SQIVND in the germline V gene (reference sequence). The CDR3 extends over 15 amino acids. The rearrangement uses TRBV19 and TRBJ1-2; tentatively, D is TRBD1 (6 bases). Sequences were obtained from PBMCs or T cells enriched from blood (not recorded which). This clonotype originated in a man in his 60s who had been exposed to COVID-19. The chain's CDR3 is CASRVDRSPNYGYTF. CDR3 nucleotide sequence: TGTGCCAGTAGAGTTGACAGGAGCCCTAACTATGGCTACACCTTC.